The 24 T cell receptor beta chains below come from one sample, sequenced in a study of metastatic and nonmetastatic thyroid tumors. Ahead of thyroid surgery, no patient had received treatment of any kind. From the PCR reads, TCRdb re-called clones with MiXCR. Among about 17,000 clones, 15% to 20% were seen once, and the ten largest hold about 18%. Sequencing was performed on blood. The receptor set was obtained from a male donor with papillary thyroid cancer or a benign thyroid nodule (not recorded which). Some clones in this sample may be carry-over from other donors' samples.

This clone has ten or more counts. The J gene is TRBJ2-1, the V gene TRBV7-6, with D possibly being TRBD2 (6 bases). Germline V CDR1 and CDR2: SGHVS, FNYEAQ. This CDR3 has 15 amino acids. The V and J ends lost 1 base and 8 bases respectively, with 15 bases between them. The CDR3 spells CASSLGHRRGHEQFF. For the CDR3, the DNA is TGTGCCAGCAGCTTAGGTCACAGGAGGGGACATGAGCAGTTCTTC. Full variable domain (rest looked up from reference TRBV7-6 and TRBJ2-1): GAGVSQSPRYKVTKRGQDVALRCDPISGHVSLYWYRQALGQGPEFLTYFNYEAQQDKSGLPNDRFSAERPEGSISTLTIQRTEQRDSAMYRCASSLGHRRGHEQFFGPGTRLTVL.

This clone was counted at least ten times. The chain has TRBV4-3 and TRBJ2-2, with 8 bases fitting TRBD1. The CDR3 is 16 amino acids. Germline CDR1 is LGHNA and CDR2 is YSLEER. V lost 2 bases, J lost 7 bases, and 9 bases stayed unmatched. As DNA, the CDR3 is TGCGCCAGCAGCCAATCCGGGGACAGGTGGGGCGGGGAGCTGTTTTTT. This gives the protein CASSQSGDRWGGELFF.

This clone came up many times. CDR3 residues: CASSLVTAVGTQYF. Written as DNA, the CDR3 is TGCGCCAGCAGCTTGGTGACAGCCGTGGGGACCCAGTACTTC. The V and J genes are TRBV5-1 and TRBJ2-5; D possibly corresponds to TRBD1 (5 bases). Germline V CDR1 and CDR2: SGHRS, YFSETQ. The V and J ends lost 0 bases and 7 bases respectively, with 13 bases between them. CDR3 length equals 14 residues.

The CDR3 sequence: CASSGGGDYNEQFF. CDR3 DNA: TGCGCCAGCAGCGGAGGGGGGGATTACAATGAGCAGTTCTTC. The chain is built from TRBV5-1 and TRBJ2-1, with a possible D match to TRBD2 (7 bases). The CDR3 extends over 14 amino acids. The V gene lost 4 bases and the J gene lost 4 bases, with 12 bases spanning the gap. CDR1 SGHRS and CDR2 YFSETQ come from the germline V gene.

This clone was found many times. The chain recombines TRBV5-4 with TRBJ1-2, with D uncertain. V lost 0 bases and J lost 2, with 11 bases in between. Germline CDR1 and CDR2: SGHNT and YYREEE (reference sequence). There are 15 residues in the CDR3. The CDR3 is CASSLARTENYGYTF. The CDR3 DNA follows: TGTGCCAGCAGCTTGGCGAGGACCGAGAACTATGGCTACACCTTC.

By share, this clone ranks as medium-sized. The chain links TRBV12-3 or TRBV12-4 to TRBJ1-6; TRBD1 matches 7 bases. Trimming at V came to 6 bases and at J to 7 bases, leaving 9 bases not matched to a gene. The CDR3 runs 15 residues. The chain's CDR3 is CASSLSQGGNSPLHF. CDR3 nucleotide sequence: TGTGCCAGCAGCCTCTCCCAAGGGGGCAATTCACCCCTCCACTTT.

The rearrangement joins TRBV20-1 to TRBJ2-2; D might be TRBD1 (6 bases). Looked up from germline, CDR1 is DFQATT and CDR2 is SNEGSKA (reference sequence). The germline V and J ends were trimmed by 6 bases and 5 bases, with 19 bases remaining between them. CDR3 length equals 15 residues. CDR3 sequence reads: CSAILDFRGTGELFF. CDR3 sequence (DNA): TGCAGTGCGATACTAGATTTTAGGGGGACCGGGGAGCTGTTTTTT.

There are many counts of this clone. The gene calls are TRBV7-9 and TRBJ1-6; TRBD1 aligns across 11 bases. The CDR3 spans 17 residues. Germline values: CDR1 SEHNR, CDR2 FQNEAQ (reference sequence). The trim removed 5 bases at V and 10 bases at J, leaving 13 bases unmatched. The CDR3 DNA follows: TGTGCCAGCAGCCCCCGAATGGGACAGGGGGGGACCTCACCCCTCCACTTT. Translated: CASSPRMGQGGTSPLHF.

This clone has at least ten counts. V gene TRBV10-3 combines with J gene TRBJ2-6, with 7 bases identical to TRBD1. The CDR3 extends over 17 amino acids. CDR1 ENHRY and CDR2 SYGVKD come from the germline V gene. The junction had 5 bases not matched to a gene; V was cut back by 2 bases and J by 1 base. Here the CDR3 reads CAISEMGQRSGANVLTF. The CDR3 DNA reads as TGTGCCATCAGTGAGATGGGACAGCGTTCTGGGGCCAACGTCCTGACTTTC.

The J gene is TRBJ2-1, the V gene TRBV19; tentative D call: TRBD2 (5 bases). The CDR3 loop spans 17 amino acids. Germline-derived CDR1 and CDR2 are LNHDA and SQIVND (reference sequence). V dropped 2 bases and J dropped 8 bases, with 22 bases sitting between them. The CDR3 nucleotides are TGTGCCAGTAGTATAATCCCCGGTACTAGAGATCTCGATGAGCAGTTCTTC. Amino acids: CASSIIPGTRDLDEQFF.

Ten or more counts support this clone. The chain employs TRBV6-6 and TRBJ2-7; 7 bases are shared with TRBD2. CDR3 length: 16 residues. Germline V lookup: CDR1 MNHNY, CDR2 SVGAGI (reference sequence). V was pared by 2 bases and J by 3 bases, with 10 bases of the junction left unmatched. DNA of the CDR3: TGTGCCAGCAGTTACGAATTCCGGGACTACTTCTACGAGCAGTACTTC. This sequence encodes CASSYEFRDYFYEQYF.

The chain carries TRBV6-1 and TRBJ2-7, with D hard to call. Germline V gives CDR1 MNHNS, CDR2 SASEGT. The CDR3 has 11 residues. V lost 8 bases, J lost 8 bases, and 13 bases lay in between. The chain's CDR3 is CASFGSLKQYF. In DNA, the CDR3 is TGTGCCAGCTTCGGGTCTCTCAAGCAGTACTTC.

This clone came up many times. Other DNA sequences in the sample encode the same CDR3. The chain is built from TRBV28 and TRBJ2-1, with D unresolved. Germline V gene lookup returns CDR1 MDHEN and CDR2 SYDVKM. Trimming took 6 bases from V and 9 from J, leaving 9 bases between them. The CDR3 has 11 residues. The DNA of the CDR3 is TGTGCCAGCAGGCTGGCTGGTGAGCAGTTCTTC. This codes for CASRLAGEQFF.

Many counts were recorded for this clone. The chain has TRBV4-2 and TRBJ2-7, with 8 bases aligning to TRBD2. Germline V lookup: CDR1 LGHNA, CDR2 YNFKEQ. This CDR3 comprises 13 residues. Trimming removed 3 bases from V and 7 bases from J; junction bases left unmatched: 5. In DNA, the CDR3 is TGTGCCAGCAGCCAGGGACTAGTTCGAGAGCAGTACTTC. Protein sequence: CASSQGLVREQYF.

This clone was counted many times. The chain has TRBV6-1 and TRBJ2-3; 12 bases are a match to TRBD2. Germline trimming cut 6 bases from V and 5 bases from J; bases unmatched to any gene: 0. Germline CDR1 MNHNS, CDR2 SASEGT. The CDR3 spans 13 residues. The CDR3 DNA is TGTGCCAGCAGACTAGCGGGAGGAGATACGCAGTATTTT. Translating it yields CASRLAGGDTQYF.

This clone was observed at least ten times. The chain is built from TRBV28 and TRBJ1-2; no clear D. The CDR3 runs 15 residues. Germline-derived CDR1 and CDR2 are MDHEN and SYDVKM. V lost 2 bases and J 1 base, leaving 11 bases between the germline ends. Here the CDR3 DNA reads TGTGCCAGCAGTTTAGGGCCAGACGGTAACTATGGCTACACCTTC. Encoded protein: CASSLGPDGNYGYTF.

In its sample, this clone was seen many times. The rearrangement joins TRBV11-1 to TRBJ1-1; maybe TRBD1 (6 bases). CDR1 is SGHAT, CDR2 FQDESV, per germline (reference sequence). V shed 5 bases and J shed 1 base, with 20 bases lying between them. The CDR3 runs to 17 residues. The CDR3 loop is CASSHDNYRVKNTEAFF. The CDR3 coding sequence is TGTGCCAGCAGCCACGATAATTACAGGGTTAAGAACACTGAAGCTTTCTTT.

This clone was seen many times. This sequence joins TRBV27 and TRBJ2-7; the D call may be TRBD1 or TRBD2 (5 bases each). Trimming cost V 5 bases and J 4 bases, with 15 bases left between them. The CDR3 totals 14 residues. The germline V gene encodes CDR1 MNHEY and CDR2 SMNVEV (reference sequence). The CDR3 nucleotides are TGTGCCAGCAGTCCCCAGGGAGCCTTGTACGAGCAGTACTTC. Protein sequence: CASSPQGALYEQYF.

This clone came up many times. J is TRBJ1-2 and V is TRBV7-9, with D hard to call. Trimming stripped 5 bases from V and 6 bases from J, with 4 bases between. The CDR3 is made up of 10 amino acids. CDR1 SEHNR and CDR2 FQNEAQ come from the germline V gene (reference sequence). CDR3 nucleotides: TGTGCCAGCAGCATTAATGGCTACACCTTC. This translates into CASSINGYTF.

There are many counts of this clone. This sequence joins TRBV5-4 and TRBJ2-7; 8 bases fit TRBD1. The length of the CDR3 is 16 residues. CDR1 SGHNT and CDR2 YYREEE come from the germline V gene (reference sequence). After removal of 5 bases from V and 2 bases from J, the junction contained 12 bases not matched to a gene. The CDR3 DNA is TGTGCCAGCAGACGAGAGACAGGGGCGGACCCCTACGAGCAGTACTTC. Translation gives CASRRETGADPYEQYF.

This clone was seen at least ten times. V and J are TRBV14 and TRBJ1-6; D gene uncertain. V gave up 0 bases and J gave up 5 bases, with 8 bases separating them. Looked up from germline, CDR1 is SGHDN and CDR2 is FVKESK. The CDR3 runs to 15 residues. The CDR3 bases are TGTGCCAGCAGCCAAGACGGACGGAATAATTCACCCCTCCACTTT. This codes for CASSQDGRNNSPLHF.

In its sample, this clone was seen many times. The CDR3 loop reads CAISEFGTANNEQFF. DNA for the CDR3: TGTGCCATCAGTGAGTTTGGGACAGCTAACAATGAGCAGTTCTTC. The chain links TRBV10-3 to TRBJ2-1; 7 bases agree with TRBD1. The CDR3 runs 15 residues. V shed 1 base, J shed 5 bases, and the junction held 5 bases outside the gene matches. Germline loops: CDR1 ENHRY, CDR2 SYGVKD.

The J gene is TRBJ1-1, the V gene TRBV7-3; maybe TRBD1 (6 bases). The germline CDR1 and CDR2 sequences are SGHTA and FQGTGA. V was trimmed by 4 bases and J by 4 bases, leaving 13 bases between them. The CDR3 extends over 14 amino acids. CDR3 in amino acids: CASSSTGAGTEAFF. In DNA form, the CDR3 reads TGTGCCAGCAGCTCGACGGGGGCAGGCACTGAAGCTTTCTTT.

This sequence joins TRBV10-1 and TRBJ2-7; D is possibly TRBD1 or TRBD2 (6 bases each). Near its end, the DNA agrees better with TRBJ2-1, so the J call may be wrong. The CDR3 is made up of 15 amino acids. Germline values: CDR1 WNHNN, CDR2 SYGVQD (reference sequence). CDR3 in amino acids: CASSGERGRSYEQFF. CDR3 DNA: TGCGCCAGCAGCGGGGAAAGGGGGAGGTCCTACGAGCAGTTCTTC.